These 10 T cell receptor beta chains originate from one sample sequenced in a study of OX40 agonist ivuxolimab in advanced cancers. Data came from immunoSEQ multiplex PCR; TCRdb stores just in-frame clones and leaves some out. The data contain 23,000 or so clones, roughly 90% of them seen just once; the ten biggest clones take up 34%. Material: CD4+ or CD8+ T cells sorted from blood, obtained in a trial of the OX40 agonist ivuxolimab. All receptors derive from an adult with an advanced solid tumor such as melanoma, head and neck, liver or kidney cancer.

The V call is TRBV28, the J call TRBJ2-5, with D perhaps matching TRBD1 (6 bases). Germline CDR1 is MDHEN and CDR2 is SYDVKM. The CDR3 consists of 17 residues. V was cut by 7 bases and J by 5 bases, with 26 bases left in between. CDR3 sequence reads: CASTPISSTGSWETQYF. The CDR3, as DNA: TGTGCCAGCACCCCGATCTCCTCGACAGGCTCCTGGGAGACCCAGTACTTC.

The gene calls are TRBV6-5 and TRBJ2-1, with 9 bases lining up with TRBD2. J was trimmed by 2 bases and V by 7 bases; bases with no gene match: 3. CDR1 is MNHEY and CDR2 is SVGAGI in the germline V gene. The CDR3 extends over 14 amino acids. The CDR3 loop reads CASNLAGPYNEQFF. The CDR3, as DNA: TGTGCCAGCAACCTAGCGGGACCCTACAATGAGCAGTTCTTC.

The rearrangement joins TRBV7-9 to TRBJ2-5; 7 bases agree with TRBD1. The CDR3 length is 14 residues. The trim removed 3 bases at V and 5 bases at J, leaving 6 bases unmatched. Germline loops: CDR1 SEHNR, CDR2 FQNEAQ (reference sequence). This chain's CDR3 is CASSFHRGMETQYF. The CDR3 region has the DNA TGTGCCAGCAGCTTCCACAGGGGAATGGAGACCCAGTACTTC.

This sequence joins TRBV6-6 and TRBJ2-1, with 11 bases aligning to TRBD2. CDR3 length: 14 amino acids. After removal of 5 bases from V and 7 bases from J, the junction contained 4 bases not matched to a gene. CDR1 is MNHNY, CDR2 SVGAGI, per germline (reference sequence). This chain's CDR3 is CASSITSGRNEQFF. DNA of the CDR3: TGTGCCAGCAGTATTACTAGCGGGAGAAATGAGCAGTTCTTC.

This clone was recorded only once. The J gene is TRBJ2-5, the V gene TRBV16; no clear D gene. The V end lost 5 bases, the J end lost 2 bases, and 12 bases lay between the germline ends. CDR1 and CDR2 from the germline V gene are KGHSY and FQNENV. CDR3 length: 14 amino acids. CDR3 residues: CASSDWSEQETQYF. The CDR3 bases are TGTGCCAGCAGCGACTGGAGCGAACAAGAGACCCAGTACTTC. The full variable domain, its missing parts supplied by reference TRBV16 and TRBJ2-5, is GEEVAQTPKHLVRGEGQKAKLYCAPIKGHSYVFWYQQVLKNEFKFLISFQNENVFDETGMPKERFSAKCLPNSPCSLEIQATKLEDSAVYFCASSDWSEQETQYFGPGTRLLVL.

The rearrangement joins TRBV7-9 to TRBJ2-7; 12 bases map to TRBD2. From germline, CDR1 is SEHNR and CDR2 FQNEAQ (reference sequence). The CDR3 runs 16 residues. V gave up 1 base and J gave up 3 bases; unmatched junction bases: 4. Written as DNA, the CDR3 is TGTGCCAGCAGCTTAGTGACTAGCGGGAGACACTACGAGCAGTACTTC. As protein: CASSLVTSGRHYEQYF. The full variable domain, rest sourced from reference TRBV7-9 and TRBJ2-7, is DTGVSQNPRHKITKRGQNVTFRCDPISEHNRLYWYRQTLGQGPEFLTYFQNEAQLEKSRLLSDRFSAERPKGSFSTLEIQRTEQGDSAMYLCASSLVTSGRHYEQYFGPGTRLTVT.

CDR3 DNA sequence: TGTGCCAGCAGCTCGGACTCGCGCACAGATACGCAGTATTTT. Its protein is CASSSDSRTDTQYF. This rearrangement joins TRBV5-4 to TRBJ2-3, with D possibly TRBD2 on 5 matching bases. This CDR3 spans 14 amino acids. V lost 3 bases and J 1 base, leaving 9 bases between the germline ends. Per germline, CDR1 SGHNT and CDR2 YYREEE (reference sequence).

The chain links TRBV19 to TRBJ2-1, with 8 positions matching TRBD2. The V gene's germline CDR1 is LNHDA and CDR2 SQIVND (reference sequence). The CDR3 extends over 16 amino acids. J was trimmed by 0 bases and V by 6 bases; bases with no gene match: 7. CDR3 residues: CASSFQLADSYNEQFF. CDR3 bases: TGTGCCAGTAGCTTCCAACTAGCGGACTCCTACAATGAGCAGTTCTTC.

The J gene is TRBJ2-1, the V gene TRBV19, with D perhaps TRBD1 or TRBD2 (6 bases each). V was shortened by 6 bases and J by 9 bases, with 15 bases between the two germline ends. The length of the CDR3 is 13 residues. Germline lookup yields CDR1 LNHDA and CDR2 SQIVND (reference sequence). CDR3 region: CASSLGGLTEQFF. The DNA for the CDR3 is TGTGCCAGTAGCCTAGGGGGGCTTACTGAGCAGTTCTTC.

The chain joins TRBV11-2 to TRBJ1-2; D is unresolved. The ends were cut back, 5 bases at V and 8 bases at J, with 21 bases in the middle. The CDR3 is made up of 15 amino acids. Germline V lookup: CDR1 SGHAT, CDR2 FQNNGV. The CDR3: CASSPQLWGSIGYTF. The DNA for the CDR3 is TGTGCCAGCAGCCCACAGTTGTGGGGATCGATCGGCTACACCTTC.